The sequence of this T cell receptor beta chain was determined in a study of beta chain features in type 1 diabetes. Study-level findings and limits: The naive, central memory and Treg TCRB repertoires looked more alike in patients than they did in healthy donors.

The authors reverse transcribed all of the isolated RNA, so sequencing captured expressed TCRB transcripts. Sequenced by immunoSEQ multiplex PCR; TCRdb stores in-frame clones only, minus some. The sample consists of 300,000 to 350,000 clones, less than 9.5% of them appearing once. The CDR3 is 12 residues long. V was pared by 7 bases and J by 7 bases, with 8 bases between. From germline, CDR1 is SNHLY and CDR2 FYNNEI. There are a few counts of this clone. No antigen is known for it. Sequencing input: central memory CD4+ T cells from blood. The chain couples TRBV2 to TRBJ2-6; D possibly corresponds to TRBD2 (5 bases). The sequence was obtained from a woman aged 18-29 years in good health. The CDR3 loop reads CASTEGANVLTF. The CDR3 DNA sequence: TGTGCCAGCACCGAGGGAGCCAACGTCCTGACTTTC.